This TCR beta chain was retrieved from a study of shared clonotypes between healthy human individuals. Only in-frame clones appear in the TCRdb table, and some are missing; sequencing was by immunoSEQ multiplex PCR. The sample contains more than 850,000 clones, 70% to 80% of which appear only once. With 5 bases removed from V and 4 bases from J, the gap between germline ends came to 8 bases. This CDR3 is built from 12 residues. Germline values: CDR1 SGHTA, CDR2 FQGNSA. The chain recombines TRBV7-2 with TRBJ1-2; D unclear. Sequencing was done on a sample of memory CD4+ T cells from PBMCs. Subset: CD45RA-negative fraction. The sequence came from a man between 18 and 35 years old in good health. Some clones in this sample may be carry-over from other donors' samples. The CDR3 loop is CASSLYTYGYTF. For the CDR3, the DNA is TGTGCCAGCAGCCTCTACACCTATGGCTACACCTTC.